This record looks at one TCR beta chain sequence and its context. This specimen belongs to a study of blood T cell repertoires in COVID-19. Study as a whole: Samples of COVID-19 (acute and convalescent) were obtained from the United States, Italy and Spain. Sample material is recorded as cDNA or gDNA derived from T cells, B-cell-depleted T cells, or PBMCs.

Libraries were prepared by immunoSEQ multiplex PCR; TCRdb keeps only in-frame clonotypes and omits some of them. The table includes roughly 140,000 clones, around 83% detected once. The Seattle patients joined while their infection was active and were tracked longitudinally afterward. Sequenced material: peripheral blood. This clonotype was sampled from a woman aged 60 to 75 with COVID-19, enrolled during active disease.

The CDR3 sequence is CASSLALSLNIQYF. For the CDR3, the DNA is TGTGCCAGCAGCTTAGCGCTTTCACTAAACATTCAGTACTTC. This chain uses TRBV7-8 with TRBJ2-4; D gene uncertain. This CDR3 has 14 residues. V dropped 0 bases and J dropped 6 bases, with 9 bases sitting between them. CDR1 SGHVS and CDR2 FQNEAQ come from the germline V gene.